The 10 T cell receptor beta chains below were found in one sample sequenced in a study of T-cell memory formation after mild COVID-19. MiXCR, applied by TCRdb to the 5' RACE reads, yields one record per CDR3 protein. This table holds under 450,000 distinct CDR3 sequences, more than 20% found once. Material for sequencing was PBMCs or a T cell subset sorted from them (not recorded which). The receptors derive from an adult woman who had mild COVID-19 (a few samples of this study predate the infection). Cell type and time point are not known.

The rearrangement joins TRBV6-5 to TRBJ2-3, with a weak D call TRBD1 (6 bases). Germline CDR1 and CDR2: MNHEY and SVGAGI. V lost 6 bases and J 1 base, leaving 14 bases between the germline ends. CDR3 length equals 15 residues. CDR3 in DNA: TGTGCCAGCAGAGAACAGGGACGGCGCACAGATACGCAGTATTTT. Protein product: CASREQGRRTDTQYF.

The chain links TRBV27 to TRBJ2-7, with TRBD2 matching 8 bases. The CDR3 is 14 amino acids. Germline CDR1 is MNHEY and CDR2 is SMNVEV (reference sequence). J was trimmed by 5 bases and V by 2 bases; bases with no gene match: 5. The CDR3, as DNA: TGTGCCAGCAGTTTAGGAGCGGGAGTTCACGAGCAGTACTTC. Its translation is CASSLGAGVHEQYF.

The table lists this clonotype with many counts. J is TRBJ2-7 and V is TRBV4-2, with TRBD2 matching over 9 bases. This CDR3 has 15 amino acids. The ends lost 4 bases at V and 2 bases at J; junction bases unmatched: 6. Germline CDR1 and CDR2: LGHNA and YNFKEQ. The CDR3 reads CASSPSLAGTYEQYF. The CDR3 region has the DNA TGTGCCAGCAGCCCCTCACTAGCGGGCACCTACGAGCAGTACTTC.

In this sample, this clonotype turned up a few times. The chain uses TRBV4-3 and TRBJ2-5; 8 bases fit TRBD2. Germline trimming cut 1 base from V and 2 bases from J; bases unmatched to any gene: 18. Germline V lookup: CDR1 LGHNA, CDR2 YSLEER. The CDR3 covers 20 residues. The CDR3 loop is CASSQGLHSATGTRQETQYF. As DNA, the CDR3 is TGCGCCAGCAGCCAAGGGTTGCACAGCGCTACCGGGACTAGACAAGAGACCCAGTACTTC.

The chain is built from TRBV5-5 and TRBJ2-7, with 7 nucleotides matching TRBD2. CDR1 and CDR2 (germline): SGHKS, YYEKEE (reference sequence). Unmatched junction bases numbered 6, after V lost 0 bases and J lost 6 bases. There are 14 residues in the CDR3. CDR3 sequence: CASSLEGAGTEQYF. As DNA, the CDR3 is TGTGCCAGCAGCTTGGAAGGAGCGGGGACCGAGCAGTACTTC.

This clonotype was seen more than once but under ten times. The chain employs TRBV25-1 and TRBJ2-5, with D hard to call. Trimming left V 5 bases short and J 2 bases short, with 15 bases between. Looked up from germline, CDR1 is MGHDK and CDR2 is SYGVNS. The length of the CDR3 is 15 residues. Written as DNA, the CDR3 is TGTGCCAGCAGTACCTTTTCAAGGGCTCAAGAGACCCAGTACTTC. This codes for CASSTFSRAQETQYF.

The chain has TRBV6-2 or TRBV6-3 and TRBJ2-7, with D possibly TRBD1 on 6 matching bases. The CDR3 runs to 18 residues. The V end lost 0 bases, the J end lost 5 bases, and 23 bases lay between the germline ends. The germline V gene has CDR1 MNHEY and CDR2 SVGEGT. The CDR3 region has the DNA TGTGCCAGCAGTTACTCGAATCAGGGGCCCGACCCGTACCACGAGCAGTACTTC. Encoded protein: CASSYSNQGPDPYHEQYF.

In DNA form, the CDR3 reads TGTGCCAGCCCCCAGGGCGCCGGGGAGCTGTTTTTT. It encodes CASPQGAGELFF. The rearrangement uses TRBV11-2 and TRBJ2-2; TRBD1 is a possible D gene (5 bases). V was clipped by 8 bases and J by 6 bases, with 10 bases between them. The length of the CDR3 is 12 residues. Germline V gene lookup returns CDR1 SGHAT and CDR2 FQNNGV.

This clonotype came up a few times. The rearrangement uses TRBV12-3 or TRBV12-4 and TRBJ2-2, with D possibly being TRBD2 (6 bases). Between the trimmed V and J ends, which lost 10 bases and 6 bases, there was a span of 18 bases. The CDR3 sequence is 14 residues long. The CDR3 protein is CATLSGAVSGELFF. CDR3 bases: TGTGCCACCCTCTCGGGAGCCGTATCCGGGGAGCTGTTTTTT.

This clonotype was found many times. The chain combines TRBV7-6 with TRBJ2-3, with TRBD2 matching 12 bases. The CDR3 is 18 amino acids. Trimming at V came to 2 bases and at J to 0 bases, leaving 6 bases not matched to a gene. Germline V gene lookup returns CDR1 SGHVS and CDR2 FNYEAQ. The chain's CDR3 is CASSLTQTSGGSTDTQYF. In nucleotides, the CDR3 is TGTGCCAGCAGCTTAACCCAGACTAGCGGGGGTAGCACAGATACGCAGTATTTT.